The clone carrying this TCR beta chain occurred once. Its antigen is undetermined. As described, mixed lymphocyte reaction cells underwent coculture at 37°C for a duration of more than five days. This entry comes from a study of siplizumab effects on memory and regulatory T cells. Generated by immunoSEQ multiplex PCR, the TCRdb table keeps only in-frame clones and is missing some. The sample carries 17,000 or so clones, around half recorded once. The CDR3 has 18 amino acids. Study-level results: Memory cells seemed less diverse than naive T cells, which seemed major alloresponse contributors.

This TCR was recovered from a human donor in good health; the cells came from an allogeneic mixed lymphocyte reaction. The chain combines TRBV21-1 with TRBJ1-1. TRBV21-1 counts as a pseudogene. Sample: CFSE-low (dividing) CD4+ T cells sorted from an allogeneic mixed lymphocyte reaction. CDR3: CASSRKLGEGAMNTEAFF. CDR3 bases: TGTGCCAGCAGTCGAAAGCTAGGGGAGGGGGCTATGAACACTGAAGCTTTCTTT.